This T cell receptor beta chain is from a study of a mutant IDH1 vaccine in newly diagnosed glioma. Study information: Radiotherapy, temozolomide, or both had been given previously, and both were given to most.

This clone was seen just once. Antigen specificity is unknown. Repertoires were generated with immunoSEQ multiplex PCR, while TCRdb's copy carries only in-frame clones and drops some. The table includes some 51,000 clones, roughly 73% detected once. Findings and caveats of the study: Immune responses induced by vaccination arose in 90% to 95% of the patients.

Time point described: week 5, during vaccination. Topical imiquimod accompanied each vaccine dose, which consisted of 300 ug of mutant IDH1 20-mer peptide. Donors had new WHO grade 3 or 4 IDH1-mutant, ATRX-lost astrocytomas. The source material was PBMCs, sampled from a glioma patient whose treatment included an IDH1 peptide vaccine. This sequence was found in a woman in her 40s with glioma.

CDR3 bases: TGTGCCAGCGACGCCTTCAGGGCAGGGGATGGGAGCGGTAATCAGCCCCAGCATTTT. It translates to CASDAFRAGDGSGNQPQHF. The rearrangement joins TRBV6-7 to TRBJ1-5, with D tentatively TRBD1 (6 bases). TRBV6-7 carries the ORF label, with uncertain function. The CDR3 sequence is 19 residues long. V lost 8 bases to trimming and J lost 4 bases, with 30 bases between them.